These 25 T cell receptor beta chains came from one sample sequenced in a study of beta chain features in type 1 diabetes. The isolated RNA, all of it, was reverse transcribed, so expressed TCRB transcripts were what got sequenced. Sequencing was performed with immunoSEQ multiplex PCR; in TCRdb, only in-frame clones are kept and a portion is missing. The table includes 200,000 to 250,000 clones, roughly 30% detected once. Sequencing input: central memory CD4+ T cells from blood. These receptors all stem from a man aged 25-40 years in good health.

This chain joins TRBV25-1 and TRBJ2-3, with 11 positions matching TRBD2. Looked up from germline, CDR1 is MGHDK and CDR2 is SYGVNS. V dropped 6 bases and J dropped 4; count of bases not matched to a gene: 9. The CDR3 length is 16 residues. The CDR3 DNA reads as TGTGCCAGCAGCGAGCCTAGCGGGAGGTGGGCAGATACGCAGTATTTT. As protein: CASSEPSGRWADTQYF.

This clone was seen a single time. The junction does not match germline at one end; this may be a read error. The chain joins TRBV7-2 to TRBJ2-5; a possible D gene is TRBD1 (7 bases). Germline assignment: CDR1 SGHTA and CDR2 FQGNSA. The CDR3 is made up of 12 amino acids. CDR3 region: CVSGGSQETQYF. The DNA for the CDR3 is TGCGTTTCAGGGGGGAGCCAAGAGACCCAGTACTTC. The full variable domain, completed using reference TRBV7-2 and TRBJ2-5, is GAGVSQSPSNKVTEKGKDVELRCDPISGHTALYWYRQSLGQGLEFLIYFQGNSAPDKSGLPSDRFSAERTGGSVSTLTIQRTQQEDSAVYLCVSGGSQETQYFGPGTRLLVL.

The V and J genes are TRBV7-2 and TRBJ2-7, with 7 bases identical to TRBD1. The germline gives CDR1 SGHTA, CDR2 FQGNSA. This CDR3 has 14 amino acids. Losses at the gene ends were 7 bases for V and 4 bases for J; bases not matched to a gene: 10. CDR3 protein: CASTSGGRSYEQYF. CDR3 sequence (DNA): TGTGCCAGCACCTCAGGGGGAAGGAGTTACGAGCAGTACTTC. Supplemented by reference TRBV7-2 and TRBJ2-7, the full variable domain reads GAGVSQSPSNKVTEKGKDVELRCDPISGHTALYWYRQSLGQGLEFLIYFQGNSAPDKSGLPSDRFSAERTGGSVSTLTIQRTQQEDSAVYLCASTSGGRSYEQYFGPGTRLTVT.

This clone turned up a few times. The chain uses TRBV10-1 and TRBJ2-1; the D is unclear. V was cut by 4 bases and J by 7 bases, with 8 bases left in between. CDR1 is WNHNN, CDR2 SYGVQD, per germline (reference sequence). This CDR3 spans 12 amino acids. CDR3 amino acids: CASSVLGNEQFF. CDR3 nucleotides: TGCGCCAGCAGTGTTCTAGGTAATGAGCAGTTCTTC.

This clone was detected a few times. The J gene is TRBJ2-2, the V gene TRBV7-9, with 8 bases matching TRBD1. The CDR3 has 16 amino acids. Trimming cost V 5 bases and J 4 bases; bases outside gene matches: 9. Germline V CDR1 and CDR2: SEHNR, FQNEAQ (reference sequence). The CDR3 coding sequence is TGTGCCAGCAGCACCGGACAGGGTGGGCGCACCGGGGAGCTGTTTTTT. This encodes CASSTGQGGRTGELFF.

The V call is TRBV6-5, the J call TRBJ1-4, with TRBD1 as a possible D gene (5 bases). CDR3 length equals 15 residues. Germline-derived CDR1 and CDR2 are MNHEY and SVGAGI. Trimming shortened V by 4 bases and J by 1 base, and 10 bases separated the two germline ends. In DNA form, the CDR3 reads TGTGCCAGCAGTTCGGGGCGGGGAACTAATGAAAAACTGTTTTTT. It codes for CASSSGRGTNEKLFF.

CDR3 sequence: CASSSPEGPSQETQYF. In DNA, the CDR3 is TGTGCCAGCAGTTCCCCCGAGGGGCCCTCCCAAGAGACCCAGTACTTC. V and J are TRBV7-9 and TRBJ2-5; D tentatively reads TRBD1 or TRBD2 (5 bases each). The V end was cut by 6 bases, the J end by 1 base, with 18 bases between. Per germline, CDR1 SEHNR and CDR2 FQNEAQ (reference sequence). CDR3 length equals 16 residues.

This clone was seen a handful of times. The V gene is TRBV4-3, the J gene TRBJ1-1; no clear D gene. Germline loops: CDR1 LGHNA, CDR2 YSLEER. V shed 3 bases and J shed 0 bases, with 5 bases lying between them. There are 13 residues in the CDR3. The CDR3 DNA sequence: TGCGCCAGCAGCCAGACTTTGAACACTGAAGCTTTCTTT. Its translation: CASSQTLNTEAFF.

The gene calls are TRBV9 and TRBJ1-4, with no clear D. V lost 3 bases, J lost 2 bases, and 8 bases lay in between. The CDR3 sequence is 14 residues long. CDR1 is SGDLS, CDR2 YYNGEE, per germline. The CDR3 DNA follows: TGTGCCAGCAGCGAGACATTGACTAATGAAAAACTGTTTTTT. This codes for CASSETLTNEKLFF.

The chain has TRBV10-2 and TRBJ2-7; a weak D match, TRBD1 (6 bases). Deletions cut 4 bases from V and 2 bases from J, with 6 bases between. The CDR3 spans 12 residues. CDR1 is WSHSY, CDR2 SAAADI, per germline. CDR3 region: CASSGQAYEQYF. The CDR3 bases are TGCGCCAGCAGTGGACAGGCCTACGAGCAGTACTTC.

This clone was detected once. The chain has TRBV10-3 and TRBJ1-2, with D uncertain. The CDR3 loop spans 14 amino acids. Germline V gene lookup returns CDR1 ENHRY and CDR2 SYGVKD. Deletions cut 0 bases from V and 6 bases from J, with 11 bases between. The CDR3 here is CAISESVQVNGYTF. The CDR3 DNA reads as TGTGCCATCAGTGAGTCTGTGCAGGTGAATGGCTACACCTTC.

This chain joins TRBV5-4 and TRBJ2-7; D not resolved. Trimming took 0 bases from V and 2 from J, leaving 9 bases between them. Germline V gene lookup returns CDR1 SGHNT and CDR2 YYREEE (reference sequence). The length of the CDR3 is 14 residues. CDR3 DNA sequence: TGTGCCAGCAGCTTGGCCGGTCGAACCTACGAGCAGTACTTC. This gives the protein CASSLAGRTYEQYF.

As concerns this clone: One end of the junction is discordant with germline, which a read error may explain. The chain carries TRBV2 and TRBJ1-2; 7 bases are shared with TRBD1. CDR3 size: 14 residues. Germline V lookup: CDR1 SNHLY, CDR2 FYNNEI. The CDR3 coding sequence is TGTGCCAGGAGTGGAGACAGGGCGAACTATGGCTACACCTTC. Its translation is CARSGDRANYGYTF.

This chain joins TRBV29-1 and TRBJ2-1; D is unclear. Per germline, CDR1 SQVTM and CDR2 ANQGSEA. This CDR3 spans 13 amino acids. V was shortened by 4 bases and J by 0 bases, with 7 bases between the two germline ends. CDR3 DNA sequence: TGCAGCGTTGCACCAGCCTCCTACAATGAGCAGTTCTTC. Residues: CSVAPASYNEQFF.

This rearrangement joins TRBV28 to TRBJ1-2; TRBD1 matches at 9 bases. Germline assignment: CDR1 MDHEN and CDR2 SYDVKM. V was clipped by 5 bases and J by 5 bases; unmatched bases: 9. This CDR3 spans 15 amino acids. CDR3 sequence (DNA): TGTGCCAGCAGTGAGCGGACAGGGGACACGTATGGCTACACCTTC. This codes for CASSERTGDTYGYTF.

On this clone: In the same sample, other DNA sequences code for this CDR3. This chain joins TRBV5-1 and TRBJ1-2; possible D gene TRBD1, 5 bases. The CDR3 is 13 residues long. The V end lost 4 bases, the J end lost 3 bases, and 10 bases lay between the germline ends. From germline, CDR1 is SGHRS and CDR2 YFSETQ. CDR3 residues: CASSRDGDYGYTF. In nucleotides, the CDR3 is TGCGCCAGCAGCCGGGACGGAGACTATGGCTACACCTTC. Full variable domain (rest looked up from reference TRBV5-1 and TRBJ1-2): KAGVTQTPRYLIKTRGQQVTLSCSPISGHRSVSWYQQTPGQGLQFLFEYFSETQRNKGNFPGRFSGRQFSNSRSEMNVSTLELGDSALYLCASSRDGDYGYTFGSGTRLTVV.

The V and J genes are TRBV5-1 and TRBJ1-4; D may be TRBD1 (5 bases). Germline V gene sequence: CDR1 SGHRS, CDR2 YFSETQ. The CDR3 consists of 16 residues. V dropped 3 bases and J dropped 1 base, with 13 bases sitting between them. The CDR3, as DNA: TGCGCCAGCAGCTGGGGCCCCCAGCAAACTAATGAAAAACTGTTTTTT. This translates into CASSWGPQQTNEKLFF.

V and J are TRBV7-2 and TRBJ1-2, with TRBD1 matching 7 bases. Trimming removed 1 base from V and 4 bases from J; junction bases left unmatched: 6. The CDR3 contains 15 residues. Germline CDR1 and CDR2: SGHTA and FQGNSA. The DNA of the CDR3 is TGTGCCAGCAGCTTAGGGGACAGCGGCCCCTATGGCTACACCTTC. Its protein is CASSLGDSGPYGYTF.

For this clone: This CDR3 is also generated by other DNA sequences in the sample. The chain recombines TRBV29-1 with TRBJ2-5, with TRBD1 as a possible D gene (5 bases). V lost 3 bases and J lost 5, with 10 bases in between. The germline V gene has CDR1 SQVTM and CDR2 ANQGSEA. The CDR3 runs to 12 residues. Here the CDR3 DNA reads TGCAGCGTTGATAAGGGGCAGGAGACCCAGTACTTC. It translates to CSVDKGQETQYF.

This chain uses TRBV5-4 with TRBJ2-3; TRBD2 matches at 9 bases. Trimming at V came to 4 bases and at J to 2 bases, leaving 8 bases not matched to a gene. The CDR3 covers 16 residues. Germline V lookup: CDR1 SGHNT, CDR2 YYREEE (reference sequence). CDR3 sequence: CASSHKLAGITDTQYF. The DNA for the CDR3 is TGTGCCAGCAGCCACAAGCTAGCGGGGATCACAGATACGCAGTATTTT.

This clone was observed once. The genes are TRBV28 and TRBJ2-1; D gene ambiguous. V lost 5 bases to trimming and J lost 0 bases, with 14 bases between them. The CDR3 has 16 residues. Germline CDR1 MDHEN, CDR2 SYDVKM. CDR3 region: CASSQVPHSSYNEQFF. CDR3 in DNA: TGTGCCAGCAGTCAGGTCCCTCACAGCTCCTACAATGAGCAGTTCTTC.

This clone has more than one count but fewer than ten. The chain is built from TRBV2 and TRBJ1-2; D is perhaps TRBD1 (5 bases). The CDR3 spans 16 residues. The V and J ends lost 6 bases and 8 bases respectively, with 25 bases between them. The germline V gene encodes CDR1 SNHLY and CDR2 FYNNEI. CDR3 region: CASRARQGSTVSGYTF. Written as DNA, the CDR3 is TGTGCCAGCAGGGCCCGGCAGGGATCTACTGTAAGCGGCTACACCTTC.

This clone came up many times. The chain couples TRBV28 to TRBJ1-5; D not certain. The germline gives CDR1 MDHEN, CDR2 SYDVKM. V shed 6 bases and J shed 6 bases, with 12 bases lying between them. The CDR3 covers 13 residues. CDR3 coding DNA: TGTGCCAGCAGCCCAAGGATGGGTCAGCCCCAGCATTTT. Translating it yields CASSPRMGQPQHF.

This clone was counted only a few times. The same CDR3 arises from other DNA sequences in this sample as well. J is TRBJ2-7 and V is TRBV28; D gene unclear. The germline CDR1 and CDR2 sequences are MDHEN and SYDVKM. Trimming pared 5 bases from V and 3 bases from J, leaving 5 bases between. This CDR3 has 11 residues. The CDR3 DNA is TGTGCCAGCAGTGGGAACTACGAGCAGTACTTC. As protein: CASSGNYEQYF. The whole variable domain, remainder taken from reference TRBV28 and TRBJ2-7, is DVKVTQSSRYLVKRTGEKVFLECVQDMDHENMFWYRQDPGLGLRLIYFSYDVKMKEKGDIPEGYSVSREKKERFSLILESASTNQTSMYLCASSGNYEQYFGPGTRLTVT.

V usage is TRBV13 and J usage is TRBJ2-5; no firm D call. This CDR3 comprises 15 residues. V was shortened by 3 bases and J by 2 bases, with 13 bases between the two germline ends. Germline lookup yields CDR1 PRHDT and CDR2 FYEKMQ (reference sequence). The CDR3 sequence: CASSFRLQKQETQYF. The CDR3 DNA sequence: TGTGCCAGCAGCTTCCGACTGCAAAAACAAGAGACCCAGTACTTC.